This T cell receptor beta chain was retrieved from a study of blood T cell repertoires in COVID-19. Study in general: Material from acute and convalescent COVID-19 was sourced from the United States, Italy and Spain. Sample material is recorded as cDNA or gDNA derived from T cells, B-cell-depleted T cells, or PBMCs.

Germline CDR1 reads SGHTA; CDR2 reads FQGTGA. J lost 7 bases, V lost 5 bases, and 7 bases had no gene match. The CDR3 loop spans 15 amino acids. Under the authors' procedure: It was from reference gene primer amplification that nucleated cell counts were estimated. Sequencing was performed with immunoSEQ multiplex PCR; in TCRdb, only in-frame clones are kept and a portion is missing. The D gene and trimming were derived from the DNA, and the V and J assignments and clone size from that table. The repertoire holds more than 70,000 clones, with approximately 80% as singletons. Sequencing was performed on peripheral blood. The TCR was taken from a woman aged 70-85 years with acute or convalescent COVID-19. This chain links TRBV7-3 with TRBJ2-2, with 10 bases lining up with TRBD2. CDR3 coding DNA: TGTGCCAGCAGCCCCGGGACTAGCGTCGTCGGGGAGCTGTTTTTT. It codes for CASSPGTSVVGELFF.